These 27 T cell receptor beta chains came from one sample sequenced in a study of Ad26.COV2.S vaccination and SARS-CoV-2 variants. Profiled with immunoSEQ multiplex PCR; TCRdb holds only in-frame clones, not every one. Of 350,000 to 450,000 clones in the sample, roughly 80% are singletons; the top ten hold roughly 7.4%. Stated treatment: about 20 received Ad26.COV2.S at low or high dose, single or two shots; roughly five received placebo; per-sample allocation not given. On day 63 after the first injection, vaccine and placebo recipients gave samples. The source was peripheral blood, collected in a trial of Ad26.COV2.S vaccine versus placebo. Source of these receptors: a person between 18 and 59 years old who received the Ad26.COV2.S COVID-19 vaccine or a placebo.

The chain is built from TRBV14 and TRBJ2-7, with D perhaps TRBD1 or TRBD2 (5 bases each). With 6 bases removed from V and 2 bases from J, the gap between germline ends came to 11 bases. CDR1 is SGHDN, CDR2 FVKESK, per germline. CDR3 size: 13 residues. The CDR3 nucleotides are TGTGCCAGCAGTCGCCGGGGACCCTACGAGCAGTACTTC. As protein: CASSRRGPYEQYF.

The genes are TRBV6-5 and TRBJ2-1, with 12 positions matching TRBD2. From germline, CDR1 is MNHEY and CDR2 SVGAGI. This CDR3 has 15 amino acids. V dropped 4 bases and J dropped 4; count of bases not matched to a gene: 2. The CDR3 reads CASSSGLAGYNEQFF. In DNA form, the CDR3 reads TGTGCCAGCAGTTCCGGACTAGCGGGATACAATGAGCAGTTCTTC.

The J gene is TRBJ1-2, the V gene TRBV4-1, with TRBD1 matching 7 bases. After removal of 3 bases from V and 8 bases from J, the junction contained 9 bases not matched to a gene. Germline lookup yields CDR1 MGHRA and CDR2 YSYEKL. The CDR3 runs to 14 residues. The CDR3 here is CASSHPDRAIGYTF. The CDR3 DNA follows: TGCGCCAGCAGCCATCCTGACAGGGCGATCGGCTACACCTTC.

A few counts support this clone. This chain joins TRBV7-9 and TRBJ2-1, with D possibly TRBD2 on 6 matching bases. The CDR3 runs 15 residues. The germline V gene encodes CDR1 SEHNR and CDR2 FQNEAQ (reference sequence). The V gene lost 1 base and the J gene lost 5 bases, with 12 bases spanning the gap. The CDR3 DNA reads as TGTGCCAGCAGCTTAGGTGGCGGGGCAGACAATGAGCAGTTCTTC. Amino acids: CASSLGGGADNEQFF.

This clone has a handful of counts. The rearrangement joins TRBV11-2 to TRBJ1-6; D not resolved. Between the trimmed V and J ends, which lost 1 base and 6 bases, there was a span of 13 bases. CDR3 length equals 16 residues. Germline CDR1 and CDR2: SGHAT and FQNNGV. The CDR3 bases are TGTGCCAGCAGCTTAGGTGGTCGGACGCCTAATTCACCCCTCCACTTT. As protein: CASSLGGRTPNSPLHF.

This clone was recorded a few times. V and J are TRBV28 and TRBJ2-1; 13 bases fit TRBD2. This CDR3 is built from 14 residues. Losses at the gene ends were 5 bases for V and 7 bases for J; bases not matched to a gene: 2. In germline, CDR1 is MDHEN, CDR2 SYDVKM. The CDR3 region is CASSPGLAGNEQFF. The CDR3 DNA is TGTGCCAGCAGTCCGGGACTAGCGGGAAATGAGCAGTTCTTC.

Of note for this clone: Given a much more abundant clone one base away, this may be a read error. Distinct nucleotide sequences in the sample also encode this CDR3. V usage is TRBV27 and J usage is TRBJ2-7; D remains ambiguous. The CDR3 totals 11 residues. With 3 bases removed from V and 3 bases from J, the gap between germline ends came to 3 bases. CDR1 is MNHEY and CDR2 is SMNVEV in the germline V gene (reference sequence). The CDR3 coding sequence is TGTGCCAGCAGTTTCGGCTACGAGCAGTACTTC. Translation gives CASSFGYEQYF.

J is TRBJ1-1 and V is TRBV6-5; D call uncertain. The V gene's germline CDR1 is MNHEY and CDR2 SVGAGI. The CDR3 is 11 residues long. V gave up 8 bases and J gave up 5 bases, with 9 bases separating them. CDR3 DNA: TGTGCCAGCCCTTCGCAAACTGAAGCTTTCTTT. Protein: CASPSQTEAFF.

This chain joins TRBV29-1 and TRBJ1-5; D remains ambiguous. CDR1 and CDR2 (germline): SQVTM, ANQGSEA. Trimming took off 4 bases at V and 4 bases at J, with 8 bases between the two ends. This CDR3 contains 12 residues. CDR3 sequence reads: CSVGPANQPQHF. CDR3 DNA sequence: TGCAGCGTTGGGCCAGCTAATCAGCCCCAGCATTTT.

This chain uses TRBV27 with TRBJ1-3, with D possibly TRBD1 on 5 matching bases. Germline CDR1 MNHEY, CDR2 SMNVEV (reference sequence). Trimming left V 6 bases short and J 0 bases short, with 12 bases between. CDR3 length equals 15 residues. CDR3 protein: CASSSNRSSGNTIYF. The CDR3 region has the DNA TGTGCCAGCAGCTCTAACAGGAGCTCTGGAAACACCATATATTTT.

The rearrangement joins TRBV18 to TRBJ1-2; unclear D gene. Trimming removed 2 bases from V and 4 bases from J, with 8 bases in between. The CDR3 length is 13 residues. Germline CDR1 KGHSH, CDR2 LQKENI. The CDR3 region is CASSPGPVYGYTF. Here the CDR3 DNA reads TGTGCCAGCTCACCAGGCCCTGTCTATGGCTACACCTTC.

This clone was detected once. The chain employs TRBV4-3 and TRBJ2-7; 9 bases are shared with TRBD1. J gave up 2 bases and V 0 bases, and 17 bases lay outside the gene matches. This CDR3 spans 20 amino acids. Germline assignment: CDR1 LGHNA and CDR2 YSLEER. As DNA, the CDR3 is TGCGCCAGCAGCCAAGAGTTTCGGACAGGGGTTTCTTCTCCGACCTACGAGCAGTACTTC. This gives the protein CASSQEFRTGVSSPTYEQYF.

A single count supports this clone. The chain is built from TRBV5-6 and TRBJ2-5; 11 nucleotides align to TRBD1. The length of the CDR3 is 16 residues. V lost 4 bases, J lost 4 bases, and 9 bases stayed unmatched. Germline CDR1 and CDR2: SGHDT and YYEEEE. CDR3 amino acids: CASSLLGQGVRETQYF. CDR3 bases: TGTGCCAGCAGCCTACTGGGACAGGGGGTCAGAGAGACCCAGTACTTC.

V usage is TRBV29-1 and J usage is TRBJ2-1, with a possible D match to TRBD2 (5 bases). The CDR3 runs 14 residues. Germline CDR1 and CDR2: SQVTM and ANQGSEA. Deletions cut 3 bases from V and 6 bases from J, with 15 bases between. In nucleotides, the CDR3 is TGCAGCGTTGAGGCTAAGGAGGTATTCAATGAGCAGTTCTTC. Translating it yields CSVEAKEVFNEQFF.

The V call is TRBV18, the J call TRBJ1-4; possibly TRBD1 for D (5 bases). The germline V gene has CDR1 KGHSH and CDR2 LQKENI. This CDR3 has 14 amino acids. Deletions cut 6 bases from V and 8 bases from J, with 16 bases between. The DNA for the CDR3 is TGTGCCAGCTCGCCTACCACAGGTCCCGAAAAACTGTTTTTT. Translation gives CASSPTTGPEKLFF.

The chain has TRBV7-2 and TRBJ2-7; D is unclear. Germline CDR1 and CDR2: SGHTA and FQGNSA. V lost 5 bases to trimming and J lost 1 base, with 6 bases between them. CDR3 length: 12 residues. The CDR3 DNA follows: TGTGCCAGCAGCACACGGTCCTACGAGCAGTACTTC. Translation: CASSTRSYEQYF.

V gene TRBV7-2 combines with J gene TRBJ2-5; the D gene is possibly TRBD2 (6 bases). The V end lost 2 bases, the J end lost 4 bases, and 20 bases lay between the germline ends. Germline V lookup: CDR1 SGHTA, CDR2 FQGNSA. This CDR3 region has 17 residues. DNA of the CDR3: TGTGCCAGCAGCTTACCAGGCGTCGGAGGGTGGTCAGAGACCCAGTACTTC. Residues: CASSLPGVGGWSETQYF.

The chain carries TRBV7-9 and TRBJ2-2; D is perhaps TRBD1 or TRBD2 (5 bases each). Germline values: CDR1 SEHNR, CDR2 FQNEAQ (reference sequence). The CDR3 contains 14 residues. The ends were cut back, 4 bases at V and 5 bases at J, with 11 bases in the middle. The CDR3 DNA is TGTGCCAGCAGCTCCGGGACCACAACCGGGGAGCTGTTTTTT. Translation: CASSSGTTTGELFF.

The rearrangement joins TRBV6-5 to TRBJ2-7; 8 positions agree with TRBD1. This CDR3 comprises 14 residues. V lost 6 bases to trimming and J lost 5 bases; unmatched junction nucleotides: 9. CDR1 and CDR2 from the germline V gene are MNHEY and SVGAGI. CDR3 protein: CASSHLDRVNEQYF. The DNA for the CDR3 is TGTGCCAGCAGCCACCTGGACAGGGTGAACGAGCAGTACTTC.

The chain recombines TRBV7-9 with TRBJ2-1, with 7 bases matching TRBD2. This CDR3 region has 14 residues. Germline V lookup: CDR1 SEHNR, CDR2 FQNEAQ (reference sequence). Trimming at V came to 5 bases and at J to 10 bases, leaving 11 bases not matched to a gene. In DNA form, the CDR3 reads TGTGCCAGCAGCCCGGGACCAGCGGGGCGGGAGCAGTTCTTC. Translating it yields CASSPGPAGREQFF.

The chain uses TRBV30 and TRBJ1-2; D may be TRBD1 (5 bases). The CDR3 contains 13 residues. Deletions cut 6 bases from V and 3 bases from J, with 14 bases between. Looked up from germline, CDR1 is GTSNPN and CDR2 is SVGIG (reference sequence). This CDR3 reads CACGRSRDYGYTF. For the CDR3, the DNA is TGTGCCTGTGGAAGGTCCAGGGACTATGGCTACACCTTC. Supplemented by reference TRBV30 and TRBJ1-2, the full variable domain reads SQTIHQWPATLVQPVGSPLSLECTVEGTSNPNLYWYRQAAGRGLQLLFYSVGIGQISSEVPQNLSASRPQDRQFILSSKKLLLSDSGFYLCACGRSRDYGYTFGSGTRLTVV.

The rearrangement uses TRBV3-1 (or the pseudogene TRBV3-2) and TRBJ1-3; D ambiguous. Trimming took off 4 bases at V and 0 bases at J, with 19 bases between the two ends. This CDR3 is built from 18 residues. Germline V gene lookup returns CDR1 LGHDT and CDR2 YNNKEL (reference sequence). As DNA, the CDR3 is TGTGCCAGCAGCCTAGGACCCCGCGGGTCTCACTCTGGAAACACCATATATTTT. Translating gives CASSLGPRGSHSGNTIYF.

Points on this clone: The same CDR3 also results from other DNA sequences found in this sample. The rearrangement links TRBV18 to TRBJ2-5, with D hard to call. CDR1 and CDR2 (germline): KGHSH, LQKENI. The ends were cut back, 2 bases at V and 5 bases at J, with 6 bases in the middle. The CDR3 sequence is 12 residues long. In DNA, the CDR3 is TGTGCCAGCTCACCAGACCGGGAGACCCAGTACTTC. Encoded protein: CASSPDRETQYF.

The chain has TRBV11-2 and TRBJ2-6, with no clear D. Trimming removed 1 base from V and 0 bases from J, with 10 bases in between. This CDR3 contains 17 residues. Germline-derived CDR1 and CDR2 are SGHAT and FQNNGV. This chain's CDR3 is CASSLAGLGSGANVLTF. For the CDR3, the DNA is TGTGCCAGCAGCTTAGCGGGCTTGGGCTCTGGGGCCAACGTCCTGACTTTC.

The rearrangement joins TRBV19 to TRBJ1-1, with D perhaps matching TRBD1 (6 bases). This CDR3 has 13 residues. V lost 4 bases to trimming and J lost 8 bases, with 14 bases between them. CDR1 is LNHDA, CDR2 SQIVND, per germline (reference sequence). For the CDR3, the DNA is TGTGCCAGTAGTAAAAACGGGGGACAAGAAGCTTTCTTT. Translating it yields CASSKNGGQEAFF.

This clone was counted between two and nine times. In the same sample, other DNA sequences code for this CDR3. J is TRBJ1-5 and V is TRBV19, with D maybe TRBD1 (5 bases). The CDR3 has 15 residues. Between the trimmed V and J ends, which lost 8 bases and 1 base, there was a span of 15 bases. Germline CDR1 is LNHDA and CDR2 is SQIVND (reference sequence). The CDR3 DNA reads TGTGCCAGTGCAGGCGGGGCCGGAAGCAATCAGCCCCAGCATTTT. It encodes CASAGGAGSNQPQHF.

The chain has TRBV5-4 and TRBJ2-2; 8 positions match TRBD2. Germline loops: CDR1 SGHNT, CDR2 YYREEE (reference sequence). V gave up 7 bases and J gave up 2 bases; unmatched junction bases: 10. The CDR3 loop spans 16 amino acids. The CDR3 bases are TGTGCCAGCCAGAGAGGTCGGGGGGGTAACACCGGGGAGCTGTTTTTT. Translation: CASQRGRGGNTGELFF.